This entry lists 31 T cell receptor beta chains sequenced from one sample in a study of identical twins. One entry per CDR3 protein results from TCRdb running MiXCR on the 5' RACE reads. The data contain about 250,000 distinct CDR3 sequences, roughly an eighth of them singletons. Sequenced material: memory (CD45RO+) T cells sorted from blood. Receptor source: a woman between 18 and 29 years old in good health.

This clonotype has just a few counts. The chain combines TRBV5-1 with TRBJ2-1; 7 bases match TRBD2. V was pared by 0 bases and J by 10 bases, with 13 bases of the junction left unmatched. This CDR3 is built from 16 residues. The germline V gene has CDR1 SGHRS and CDR2 YFSETQ. CDR3 region: CASSLGYLRERGEQFF. The DNA of the CDR3 is TGCGCCAGCAGCTTGGGGTATTTGCGGGAGAGAGGGGAGCAGTTCTTC. Supplemented by reference TRBV5-1 and TRBJ2-1, the full variable domain reads KAGVTQTPRYLIKTRGQQVTLSCSPISGHRSVSWYQQTPGQGLQFLFEYFSETQRNKGNFPGRFSGRQFSNSRSEMNVSTLELGDSALYLCASSLGYLRERGEQFFGPGTRLTVL.

This clonotype was seen a few times. This rearrangement joins TRBV5-7 to TRBJ1-5, with D possibly being TRBD1 (5 bases). TRBV5-7 has ORF status, its function being uncertain. Trimming took 3 bases from V and 3 from J, leaving 13 bases between them. The CDR3 consists of 15 residues. The CDR3 nucleotides read TGTGCCAGCAGCTGGGGCGGCTCGTCCAATCAGCCCCAGCATTTT. Encoded protein: CASSWGGSSNQPQHF.

J is TRBJ1-1 and V is TRBV7-9; unclear D gene. Germline CDR1 and CDR2: SEHNR and FQNEAQ (reference sequence). The V end was cut by 4 bases, the J end by 5 bases, with 17 bases between. This CDR3 has 15 residues. CDR3 nucleotides: TGTGCCAGCAGCTCTCAGATTACCTCGGGGACTGAAGCTTTCTTT. Protein sequence: CASSSQITSGTEAFF. Together with reference TRBV7-9 and TRBJ1-1, the CDR3 gives the full variable domain: DTGVSQNPRHKITKRGQNVTFRCDPISEHNRLYWYRQTLGQGPEFLTYFQNEAQLEKSRLLSDRFSAERPKGSFSTLEIQRTEQGDSAMYLCASSSQITSGTEAFFGQGTRLTVV.

V and J are TRBV5-1 and TRBJ2-3, with TRBD2 matching over 15 bases. With V trimmed by 3 bases and J by 4 bases, 6 bases remained unmatched. The germline V gene encodes CDR1 SGHRS and CDR2 YFSETQ. The CDR3 sequence is 17 residues long. CDR3 bases: TGCGCCAGCAGCTCATACGGGACTAGCGGGGGGTCAGATACGCAGTATTTT. This sequence encodes CASSSYGTSGGSDTQYF. The complete variable domain, with remaining parts taken from reference TRBV5-1 and TRBJ2-3, reads KAGVTQTPRYLIKTRGQQVTLSCSPISGHRSVSWYQQTPGQGLQFLFEYFSETQRNKGNFPGRFSGRQFSNSRSEMNVSTLELGDSALYLCASSSYGTSGGSDTQYFGPGTRLTVL.

This clonotype was recorded at least ten times. This rearrangement joins TRBV20-1 to TRBJ1-2; D is perhaps TRBD1 (5 bases). CDR1 and CDR2 from the germline V gene are DFQATT and SNEGSKA (reference sequence). The CDR3 totals 16 residues. V was pared by 0 bases and J by 4 bases, with 18 bases between. CDR3 nucleotide sequence: TGCAGTGCTAGAGATTCCCTCCGTTCCGGGACCTATGGCTACACCTTC. Amino acids: CSARDSLRSGTYGYTF.

This clonotype was detected a few times. The rearrangement links TRBV19 to TRBJ2-3; 12 bases match TRBD2. V was pared by 6 bases and J by 6 bases, with 13 bases of the junction left unmatched. The length of the CDR3 is 17 residues. CDR1 is LNHDA and CDR2 is SQIVND in the germline V gene (reference sequence). CDR3 residues: CASSSINRLAGADTQYF. The CDR3 DNA follows: TGTGCCAGTAGCTCAATAAACCGACTAGCGGGGGCTGATACGCAGTATTTT.

This clonotype came up many times. The chain uses TRBV12-3 or TRBV12-4 and TRBJ1-2; D unresolved. The CDR3 runs 14 residues. The V end lost 6 bases, the J end lost 4 bases, and 15 bases lay between the germline ends. The CDR3 bases are TGTGCCAGCAGCCTAGTAAACCCAATCTATGGCTACACCTTC. It translates to CASSLVNPIYGYTF.

This clonotype was seen repeatedly, ten times or more. The gene calls are TRBV7-2 and TRBJ2-3; D is possibly TRBD1 (6 bases). V gave up 0 bases and J gave up 5 bases, with 9 bases separating them. Germline values: CDR1 SGHTA, CDR2 FQGNSA. The CDR3 has 14 amino acids. CDR3 in amino acids: CASSLARGRDTQYF. CDR3 sequence (DNA): TGTGCCAGCAGCTTAGCAAGGGGGAGAGATACGCAGTATTTT.

This clonotype has only a few counts. The chain links TRBV12-3 or TRBV12-4 to TRBJ2-1, with 7 bases identical to TRBD1. J gave up 6 bases and V 6 bases, and 8 bases lay outside the gene matches. This CDR3 region has 14 residues. The CDR3 region has the DNA TGTGCCAGCAGCGGGACAGTCGTTGGCAATGAGCAGTTCTTC. Its protein product is CASSGTVVGNEQFF.

This clonotype showed up many times. The J gene is TRBJ1-5, the V gene TRBV20-1, with no clear D. This CDR3 is built from 12 residues. V was shortened by 6 bases and J by 7 bases, with 13 bases between the two germline ends. Germline loops: CDR1 DFQATT, CDR2 SNEGSKA (reference sequence). The DNA for the CDR3 is TGCAGTGCCTCCGGGGAATCCCAGCCCCAGCATTTT. It translates to CSASGESQPQHF.

The CDR3 loop is CASSQGSYYEQYF. The CDR3 DNA sequence: TGTGCCAGCAGCCAAGGCAGTTACTACGAGCAGTACTTC. This rearrangement joins TRBV3-1 to TRBJ2-7; D remains unclear. Deletions cut 1 base from V and 3 bases from J, with 7 bases between. The CDR3 has 13 amino acids. Germline V gene lookup returns CDR1 LGHDT and CDR2 YNNKEL (reference sequence).

This clonotype was observed a few times. The rearrangement joins TRBV10-3 to TRBJ2-7; no reliable D call. Trimming removed 6 bases at V and 3 bases at J, with 9 bases between. This CDR3 has 12 residues. Looked up from germline, CDR1 is ENHRY and CDR2 is SYGVKD. The CDR3 nucleotides read TGTGCCATCAGCCGCTTGAACTACGAGCAGTACTTC. Translation: CAISRLNYEQYF.

This clonotype has only a few counts. The V and J genes are TRBV12-3 or TRBV12-4 and TRBJ2-2; D unclear. V was shortened by 8 bases and J by 8 bases, with 12 bases between the two germline ends. The CDR3 is 12 residues long. For the CDR3, the DNA is TGTGCCAGCGCAAGAATTTGGGGGGAGCTGTTTTTT. This translates into CASARIWGELFF.

The chain uses TRBV20-1 and TRBJ2-5; D remains unclear. Germline loops: CDR1 DFQATT, CDR2 SNEGSKA (reference sequence). The CDR3 has 16 amino acids. Deletions cut 4 bases from V and 2 bases from J, with 20 bases between. The CDR3 is CSAKPGRAAQQETQYF. The CDR3 DNA reads TGCAGTGCTAAACCAGGACGGGCGGCGCAACAAGAGACCCAGTACTTC.

This clonotype came up many times. This sequence joins TRBV5-6 and TRBJ1-1, with 8 nucleotides matching TRBD1. Germline-derived CDR1 and CDR2 are SGHDT and YYEEEE. The CDR3 sequence is 13 residues long. V shed 4 bases, J shed 4 bases, and the junction held 3 bases outside the gene matches. The chain's CDR3 is CASSPDRATEAFF. The CDR3 DNA sequence: TGTGCCAGCAGCCCGGACAGGGCCACTGAAGCTTTCTTT.

This clonotype was recorded a few times. The chain has TRBV20-1 and TRBJ2-5; D might be TRBD2 (6 bases). The CDR3 sequence is 14 residues long. The germline V gene has CDR1 DFQATT and CDR2 SNEGSKA (reference sequence). The ends were cut back, 7 bases at V and 1 base at J, with 16 bases in the middle. The CDR3 DNA sequence: TGCAGTGTCGTGGCGGGAATCTCCCAAGAGACCCAGTACTTC. This translates into CSVVAGISQETQYF.

A few counts support this clonotype. The genes are TRBV28 and TRBJ1-1, with 7 bases fitting TRBD1. There are 15 residues in the CDR3. Germline CDR1 is MDHEN and CDR2 is SYDVKM. V was pared by 9 bases and J by 0 bases, with 10 bases of the junction left unmatched. The CDR3 nucleotides are TGTGCCAGTCAGGGGTTGGGACAGATGAACACTGAAGCTTTCTTT. It is translated as CASQGLGQMNTEAFF. Full variable domain (missing parts from reference TRBV28 and TRBJ1-1): DVKVTQSSRYLVKRTGEKVFLECVQDMDHENMFWYRQDPGLGLRLIYFSYDVKMKEKGDIPEGYSVSREKKERFSLILESASTNQTSMYLCASQGLGQMNTEAFFGQGTRLTVV.

The rearrangement links TRBV2 to TRBJ2-7; 7 bases fit TRBD1. J lost 0 bases, V lost 7 bases, and 6 bases had no gene match. The CDR3 sequence is 14 residues long. Germline V lookup: CDR1 SNHLY, CDR2 FYNNEI. Here the CDR3 reads CASIKGTASYEQYF. The CDR3 DNA sequence: TGTGCCAGCATTAAGGGGACAGCCTCCTACGAGCAGTACTTC.

J is TRBJ2-1 and V is TRBV7-9; D may correspond to TRBD1 or TRBD2 (6 bases each). This CDR3 region has 13 residues. CDR1 and CDR2 from the germline V gene are SEHNR and FQNEAQ (reference sequence). V gave up 6 bases and J gave up 9 bases, with 15 bases separating them. The CDR3 loop reads CASSLQEGGEQFF. DNA of the CDR3: TGTGCCAGCAGTCTACAGGAGGGGGGTGAGCAGTTCTTC.

This clonotype turned up a few times. This chain joins TRBV12-3 or TRBV12-4 and TRBJ2-1; 9 nucleotides match TRBD2. The CDR3 totals 17 residues. Trimming removed 4 bases from V and 2 bases from J; junction bases left unmatched: 9. CDR3 bases: TGTGCCAGCAGTTCAAGCGGGGGGCGGGGCCCCTACAATGAGCAGTTCTTC. This gives the protein CASSSSGGRGPYNEQFF.

This clonotype has more than one count but fewer than ten. The chain carries TRBV6-5 and TRBJ2-3; D call uncertain. Germline V CDR1 and CDR2: MNHEY, SVGAGI. V was shortened by 0 bases and J by 4 bases, with 14 bases between the two germline ends. CDR3 length: 16 residues. The CDR3 DNA reads as TGTGCCAGCAGTTACTCCCCGAGCCGGGTGGCAGATACGCAGTATTTT. Translation gives CASSYSPSRVADTQYF.

This sequence joins TRBV3-1 and TRBJ2-3; 14 positions agree with TRBD2. CDR3 length: 15 amino acids. Germline V CDR1 and CDR2: LGHDT, YNNKEL (reference sequence). The V gene end was trimmed by 8 bases and the J gene end by 4 bases; junction bases not matched to a gene: 5. The CDR3 sequence: CASGTSGGQADTQYF. CDR3 nucleotides: TGTGCCAGCGGGACTAGCGGGGGCCAAGCAGATACGCAGTATTTT.

This clonotype was seen a handful of times. CDR3 DNA: TGTGCCAGCAGCACACTTTCGGGAGATGCGGAGACCCAGTACTTC. Protein sequence: CASSTLSGDAETQYF. V gene TRBV6-2 or TRBV6-3 combines with J gene TRBJ2-5, with D possibly being TRBD2 (6 bases). The CDR3 length is 15 residues. V dropped 6 bases and J dropped 5 bases, with 19 bases sitting between them. Per the germline V gene, CDR1 is MNHEY and CDR2 is SVGEGT.

This clonotype was seen only a few times. The V gene is TRBV9, the J gene TRBJ2-6; D gene unclear. The V gene's germline CDR1 is SGDLS and CDR2 YYNGEE. The CDR3 is 15 residues long. Trimming removed 0 bases from V and 2 bases from J, with 6 bases in between. This CDR3 is CASSVGGTGANVLTF. CDR3 DNA sequence: TGTGCCAGCAGCGTAGGGGGTACTGGGGCCAACGTCCTGACTTTC.

This clonotype was picked up a small number of times. The chain is built from TRBV9 and TRBJ2-7, with 7 bases that match TRBD2. The V segment lost 3 bases and the J segment 1 base; nucleotides outside the gene matches: 1. The CDR3 contains 13 residues. Germline CDR1 and CDR2: SGDLS and YYNGEE. The chain's CDR3 is CASSAAGSYEQYF. The CDR3 region has the DNA TGTGCCAGCAGCGCAGCGGGATCCTACGAGCAGTACTTC.

This clonotype was detected only a few times. The gene calls are TRBV7-9 and TRBJ1-4; D is unresolved. Germline values: CDR1 SEHNR, CDR2 FQNEAQ (reference sequence). V was shortened by 5 bases and J by 0 bases, with 13 bases between the two germline ends. This CDR3 has 16 amino acids. In DNA, the CDR3 is TGTGCCAGCAGCACAAACGTCGCTGCAACTAATGAAAAACTGTTTTTT. Its translation is CASSTNVAATNEKLFF.

This chain uses TRBV7-2 with TRBJ2-1, with 8 bases matching TRBD1. The CDR3 has 14 residues. The V gene's germline CDR1 is SGHTA and CDR2 FQGNSA. V shed 7 bases, J shed 6 bases, and the junction held 8 bases outside the gene matches. Here the CDR3 DNA reads TGTGCCAGCATGTGGCAGGGGGCCCCCAATGAGCAGTTCTTC. As protein: CASMWQGAPNEQFF.

V and J are TRBV5-1 and TRBJ2-7; D is undetermined. V lost 5 bases to trimming and J lost 2 bases, with 11 bases between them. Germline values: CDR1 SGHRS, CDR2 YFSETQ. There are 13 residues in the CDR3. The CDR3 sequence is CASRRDPTYEQYF. The CDR3 region has the DNA TGCGCCAGCAGACGCGACCCGACCTACGAGCAGTACTTC.

In this sample, this clonotype turned up a few times. V and J are TRBV21-1 and TRBJ2-1. TRBV21-1 is annotated as a pseudogene. CDR3 size: 15 residues. In DNA, the CDR3 is TGTGCCAGCAGCAAAGATGAGGTCTCCTACAATGAGCAGTTCTTC. Translation gives CASSKDEVSYNEQFF.

This clonotype was counted a few times. The chain recombines TRBV13 with TRBJ2-5; D may be TRBD2 (6 bases). V was pared by 4 bases and J by 6 bases, with 24 bases between. The CDR3 sequence is 17 residues long. Germline-derived CDR1 and CDR2 are PRHDT and FYEKMQ (reference sequence). Here the CDR3 reads CASSSSLAVGERQTQYF. Here the CDR3 DNA reads TGTGCCAGCAGCTCCTCATTAGCGGTCGGAGAACGACAGACCCAGTACTTC.

The V gene is TRBV11-1, the J gene TRBJ2-2, with D maybe TRBD1 (6 bases). Germline V gives CDR1 SGHAT, CDR2 FQDESV (reference sequence). V was clipped by 5 bases and J by 3 bases, with 19 bases between them. The CDR3 contains 17 residues. The CDR3 loop reads CASSGPPGTTYTGELFF. CDR3 bases: TGTGCCAGCAGCGGCCCGCCCGGGACAACTTACACCGGGGAGCTGTTTTTT.